These T cell receptor beta chains were read from a single sample in a study of blood T cell repertoires in COVID-19. Profiled with immunoSEQ multiplex PCR; TCRdb holds only in-frame clones, not every one. This table holds about 120,000 clones, 80% to 90% found once. The sequencing input was peripheral blood. These receptors came from a human donor in a cohort sampled during active COVID-19. The CDR3 runs from the conserved cysteine through the conserved F or W. D genes are given only for firm matches. Rows may omit the clone size; those that give it use once, few, many or a size class.

TRBV28	TRBJ1-1	.	.	CASSTGQKSTEAFF	TGTGCCAGCAGTACCGGACAGAAGAGCACTGAAGCTTTCTTT
TRBV4-1	TRBJ1-2	.	.	CASSQVLTVDGYTF	TGCGCCAGCAGCCAAGTCCTTACCGTAGATGGCTACACCTTC
TRBV5-5	TRBJ1-1	.	.	CASSLLSGGSTEAFF	TGTGCCAGCAGCTTACTCTCGGGGGGTTCCACGGAAGCTTTCTTT
TRBV7-6	TRBJ2-5	.	.	CASSLVGIGETQYF	TGTGCCAGCAGCTTAGTGGGCATTGGGGAGACCCAGTACTTC
TRBV18	TRBJ2-6	.	TRBD1	CASSPPTGGPSGANVLTF	TGTGCCAGCTCACCACCGACAGGGGGCCCCTCTGGGGCCAACGTCCTGACTTTC
TRBV6-5	TRBJ1-1	.	.	CASSLFRGLSTEAFF	TGTGCCAGCAGTCTATTTCGAGGCTTGAGCACTGAAGCTTTCTTT
TRBV6-5	TRBJ2-5	.	.	CASSPRGRETQYF	TGTGCCAGCAGCCCCAGGGGGAGGGAGACCCAGTACTTC
TRBV28	TRBJ2-7	.	TRBD1	CASSQPDRYHEQYF	TGTGCCAGCAGTCAACCGGACAGGTACCACGAGCAGTACTTC
TRBV19	TRBJ2-2	.	TRBD2	CASSPSGAGTGELFF	TGTGCCAGTAGTCCAAGCGGAGCGGGAACCGGGGAGCTGTTTTTT
TRBV29-1	TRBJ2-1	.	TRBD1	CSVGKTGQVGNEQFF	TGCAGCGTTGGCAAGACTGGACAGGTTGGCAATGAGCAGTTCTTC
TRBV2	TRBJ2-3	.	TRBD2	CASSEVWTGGRADTQYF	TGTGCCAGCAGTGAAGTATGGACGGGGGGGCGGGCAGATACGCAGTATTTT
TRBV5-5	TRBJ2-2	few	.	CASSLEQAFNTGELFF	TGTGCCAGCAGCTTGGAACAGGCCTTTAACACCGGGGAGCTGTTTTTT
TRBV19	TRBJ2-7	once	TRBD1	CASTRTGMAEQYF	TGTGCCAGTACGAGGACAGGGATGGCCGAGCAGTACTTC
TRBV3-1/TRBV3-2	TRBJ1-1	few	.	CASSLTGNTEAFF	TGTGCCAGCAGCCTAACAGGGAACACTGAAGCTTTCTTT
TRBV11-3	TRBJ2-2	.	.	CASSVVVTGELFF	TGTGCCAGCAGTGTGGTAGTCACCGGGGAGCTGTTTTTT
TRBV6-5	TRBJ1-2	.	.	CASSYGQGNYGYTF	TGTGCCAGCAGTTACGGCCAGGGGAACTATGGCTACACCTTC
TRBV27	TRBJ2-3	few	TRBD2	CASSLGGGMTDTQYF	TGTGCCAGCAGCCTCGGGGGGGGAATGACAGATACGCAGTATTTT
TRBV10-3	TRBJ2-5	.	TRBD2	CAIRSSGGNPETQYF	TGTGCCATCAGATCTAGCGGGGGGAACCCAGAGACCCAGTACTTC
TRBV4-2	TRBJ1-4	once	.	CASSQDQAGATNEKLFF	TGTGCCAGCAGCCAAGATCAGGCAGGGGCTACTAATGAAAAACTGTTTTTT
TRBV6-5	TRBJ2-1	.	TRBD1	CASSPGTGVNEQFF	TGTGCCAGCAGTCCCGGGACAGGGGTCAATGAGCAGTTCTTC
TRBV18	TRBJ1-3	.	TRBD1	CASSTDRGGSGNTIYF	TGTGCCAGCTCAACGGACAGGGGAGGCTCTGGAAACACCATATATTTT
TRBV7-6	TRBJ2-5	.	.	CASSLEGRYQETQYF	TGTGCCAGCAGCTTAGAGGGGCGGTACCAAGAGACCCAGTACTTC
TRBV19	TRBJ2-3	.	.	CASRTGSTDTQYF	TGTGCCAGTAGGACAGGTAGCACAGATACGCAGTATTTT
TRBV28	TRBJ1-1	.	TRBD1	CASSFAGQGVAEAFF	TGTGCCAGCAGTTTCGCCGGACAGGGAGTTGCTGAAGCTTTCTTT
TRBV7-2	TRBJ2-1	.	TRBD2	CASSGLAYEQFF	TGTGCCAGCAGCGGACTAGCGTATGAGCAGTTCTTC
TRBV19	TRBJ1-4	few	.	CASSTLWDTNEKLFF	TGTGCCAGTAGTACCCTATGGGACACAAATGAAAAACTGTTTTTT
TRBV6-6	TRBJ1-3	.	TRBD1	CASSYGTGWGGNTIYF	TGTGCCAGCAGTTACGGGACAGGGTGGGGTGGAAACACCATATATTTT
TRBV6-6	TRBJ1-2	few	.	CASSPPQHSNYGYTF	TGTGCCAGCAGTCCGCCCCAGCACAGTAACTATGGCTACACCTTC
TRBV5-1	TRBJ2-2	.	.	CASSLSGKNTGELFF	TGCGCCAGCAGCTTGTCGGGGAAGAACACCGGGGAGCTGTTTTTT
TRBV28	TRBJ1-5	.	.	CASSLQNQPQHF	TGTGCCAGCAGTTTACAGAATCAGCCCCAGCATTTT
TRBV7-2	TRBJ2-7	.	.	CASSLQRGLEQYF	TGTGCCAGCAGCCTTCAGAGGGGACTCGAGCAGTACTTC
TRBV27	TRBJ1-6	.	TRBD1	CASSLGTGGNSPLHF	TGTGCCAGCAGTTTAGGGACAGGGGGAAACTCACCCCTCCACTTT
TRBV7-9	TRBJ1-6	.	TRBD1	CASSATGNSPLHF	TGTGCCAGCAGCGCGACAGGGAATTCACCCCTCCACTTT
TRBV7-9	TRBJ2-2	.	.	CASSWDTQNTGELFF	TGTGCCAGCAGCTGGGACACCCAGAACACCGGGGAGCTGTTTTTT
TRBV7-2	TRBJ2-7	.	TRBD2	CASSLAHGLAGAGEQYF	TGTGCCAGCAGCCTTGCCCATGGACTAGCGGGGGCTGGCGAGCAGTACTTC
TRBV11-2	TRBJ1-4	.	.	CASSQPPVEKLFF	TGTGCCAGCAGCCAACCCCCGGTTGAAAAACTGTTTTTT
TRBV19	TRBJ2-7	.	.	CASSMGRRSSYEQYF	TGTGCCAGTAGTATGGGCAGGAGGAGCTCCTACGAGCAGTACTTC
TRBV29-1	TRBJ2-2	few	TRBD1	CSVDPDRAATGELFF	TGCAGCGTCGACCCCGACAGGGCGGCCACCGGGGAGCTGTTTTTT
TRBV5-4	TRBJ1-3	few	TRBD1	CASSTRQGSSGNTIYF	TGTGCCAGCAGTACCAGACAGGGTAGTTCTGGAAACACCATATATTTT
TRBV11-2	TRBJ2-3	.	.	CASSFLAGTSTDTQYF	TGTGCCAGCAGCTTTCTTGCCGGGACTAGCACAGATACGCAGTATTTT
TRBV5-1	TRBJ1-6	.	.	CASSLRGMDSPLHF	TGCGCCAGCAGCTTGAGGGGGATGGATTCACCCCTCCACTTT
TRBV6-1	TRBJ2-1	.	TRBD2	CASSETLAGGYNEQFF	TGTGCCAGCAGTGAAACGCTAGCGGGGGGTTACAATGAGCAGTTCTTC
TRBV7-8	TRBJ1-6	.	TRBD1	CASSLNRGNSPLHF	TGTGCCAGCAGCTTAAACAGGGGTAATTCACCCCTCCACTTT
TRBV4-3	TRBJ1-2	once	TRBD1	CASSQVRGQGGGYTF	TGCGCCAGCAGCCAAGTGCGGGGACAGGGCGGCGGCTACACCTTC
TRBV6-2/TRBV6-3	TRBJ1-1	.	.	CASSPGGGMAEAFF	TGTGCCAGCAGCCCAGGCGGGGGGATGGCTGAAGCTTTCTTT
TRBV7-9	TRBJ2-1	.	.	CASSLELLAVQFF	TGTGCCAGCAGCTTAGAGCTTTTGGCGGTGCAGTTCTTC
TRBV6-6	TRBJ2-5	.	.	CASSYRAGQETQYF	TGTGCCAGCAGTTACCGGGCGGGGCAAGAGACCCAGTACTTC